The clone carrying this T cell receptor (beta chain) showed up many times. V lost 8 bases, J lost 3 bases, and 17 bases stayed unmatched. CDR3 size: 17 residues. The isolated RNA, all of it, was reverse transcribed, so expressed TCRB transcripts were what got sequenced. The data were produced by immunoSEQ multiplex PCR, yet TCRdb's version contains in-frame clones alone and is incomplete. Of tens of thousands of clones in the sample, roughly 34% were seen once. This specimen belongs to a study of beta chain features in type 1 diabetes. At the level of the study: Healthy donors, compared against patients, showed similar age, gender and cell yields.

This rearrangement joins TRBV23-1 to TRBJ1-2; 8 bases map to TRBD1. TRBV23-1 qualifies as an ORF whose function is uncertain. What was sequenced was stem cell memory CD4+ T cells from blood. The origin of this receptor is a young woman in good health. The CDR3 DNA is TGCGCCAGCGTCCCCCCGGACAGGGATCGTGCATACTATGGCTACACCTTC. This gives the protein CASVPPDRDRAYYGYTF.